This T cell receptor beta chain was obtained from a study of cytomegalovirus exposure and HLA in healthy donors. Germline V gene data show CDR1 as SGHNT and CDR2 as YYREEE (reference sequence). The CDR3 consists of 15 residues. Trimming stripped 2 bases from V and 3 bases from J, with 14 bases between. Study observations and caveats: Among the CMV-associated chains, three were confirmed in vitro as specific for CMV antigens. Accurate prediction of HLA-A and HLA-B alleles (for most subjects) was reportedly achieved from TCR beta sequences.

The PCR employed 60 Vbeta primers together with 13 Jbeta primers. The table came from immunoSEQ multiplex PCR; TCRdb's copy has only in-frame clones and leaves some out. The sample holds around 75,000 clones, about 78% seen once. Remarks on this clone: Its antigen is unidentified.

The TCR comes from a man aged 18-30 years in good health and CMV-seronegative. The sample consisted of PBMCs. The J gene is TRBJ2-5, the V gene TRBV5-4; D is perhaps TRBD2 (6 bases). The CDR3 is CASSFDLGEEETQYF. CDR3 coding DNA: TGTGCCAGCAGCTTTGACTTAGGGGAGGAAGAGACCCAGTACTTC. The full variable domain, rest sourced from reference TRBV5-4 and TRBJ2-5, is ETGVTQSPTHLIKTRGQQVTLRCSSQSGHNTVSWYQQALGQGPQFIFQYYREEENGRGNFPPRFSGLQFPNYSSELNVNALELDDSALYLCASSFDLGEEETQYFGPGTRLLVL.